This T cell receptor beta chain was profiled in a study of T and B cells in COVID-19 patients. Multiplex PCR with BIOMED2 TRB-A/B primer pools amplified TRB rearrangements. One entry per CDR3 protein, called by TCRdb with MiXCR from the multiplex PCR reads. The table has some 6,300 distinct CDR3 sequences, 25% to 40% seen once. This clonotype showed up just a few times. V trimming: 8 bases; J trimming: 7 bases; junction bases outside the gene matches: 2. Germline assignment: CDR1 LNHDA and CDR2 SQIVND (reference sequence). This CDR3 is built from 12 residues. Each TRB amplification used roughly 240-550 ng of genomic DNA from blood.

The chain employs TRBV19 and TRBJ1-6, with 7 bases identical to TRBD1. What was sequenced was blood. This receptor was obtained from a human donor with active COVID-19. CDR3 in DNA: TGTGCCAGTTCACAGGGGAATTCACCCCTCCACTTT. Protein: CASSQGNSPLHF. Complete variable domain (other parts from reference TRBV19 and TRBJ1-6): DGGITQSPKYLFRKEGQNVTLSCEQNLNHDAMYWYRQDPGQGLRLIYYSQIVNDFQKGDIAEGYSVSREKKESFPLTVTSAQKNPTAFYLCASSQGNSPLHFGNGTRLTVT.